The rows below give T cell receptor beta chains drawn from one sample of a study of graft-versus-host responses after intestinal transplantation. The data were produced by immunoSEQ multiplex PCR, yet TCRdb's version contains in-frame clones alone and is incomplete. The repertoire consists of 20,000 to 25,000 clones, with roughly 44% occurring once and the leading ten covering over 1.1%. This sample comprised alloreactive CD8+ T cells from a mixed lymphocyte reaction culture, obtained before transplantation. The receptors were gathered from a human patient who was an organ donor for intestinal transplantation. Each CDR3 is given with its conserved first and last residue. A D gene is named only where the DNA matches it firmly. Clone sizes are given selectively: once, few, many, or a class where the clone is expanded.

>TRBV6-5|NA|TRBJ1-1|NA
CASSQEGMNTEAFF
TGTGCCAGCAGTCAGGAGGGTATGAACACTGAAGCTTTCTTT
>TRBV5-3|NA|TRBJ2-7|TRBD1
CASSADRGIYEQYF
TGTGCCAGCAGCGCGGACAGGGGGATCTACGAGCAGTACTTC
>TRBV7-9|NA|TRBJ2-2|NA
CASSQTASYTGELFF
TGTGCCAGCAGTCAAACGGCTAGCTACACCGGGGAGCTGTTTTTT
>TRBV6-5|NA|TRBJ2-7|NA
CASSPGLPDEQYF
TGTGCCAGCAGTCCGGGTCTGCCGGACGAGCAGTACTTC
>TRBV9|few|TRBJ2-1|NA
CASSAGPNEQFF
TGTGCCAGCAGCGCAGGCCCCAATGAGCAGTTCTTC
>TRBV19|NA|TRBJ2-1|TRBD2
CASSPRLAGVHEQFF
TGTGCCAGTAGTCCGCGACTAGCGGGAGTCCATGAGCAGTTCTTC
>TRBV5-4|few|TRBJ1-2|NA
CASSQEPYGYTF
TGTGCCAGCAGCCAAGAGCCCTATGGCTACACCTTC
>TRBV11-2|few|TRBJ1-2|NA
CASSLAPGYGYTF
TGTGCCAGCAGCTTAGCGCCAGGCTATGGCTACACCTTC
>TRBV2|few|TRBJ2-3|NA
CASILPGTFSTDTQYF
TGTGCCAGCATTCTTCCGGGAACATTTAGCACAGATACGCAGTATTTT
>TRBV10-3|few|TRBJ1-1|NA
CAIRTGGNTEAFF
TGTGCCATCAGGACAGGTGGGAACACTGAAGCTTTCTTT
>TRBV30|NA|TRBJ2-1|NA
CAWSKTPGTRYNEQFF
TGTGCCTGGAGTAAGACCCCCGGGACCCGATACAATGAGCAGTTCTTC
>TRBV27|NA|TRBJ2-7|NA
CASSLIGGDSSYEQYF
TGTGCCAGCAGTTTAATCGGCGGGGATAGCTCCTACGAGCAGTACTTC
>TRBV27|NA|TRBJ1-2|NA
CASSPGPRYGYTF
TGTGCCAGTTCACCAGGGCCCCGCTATGGCTACACCTTC
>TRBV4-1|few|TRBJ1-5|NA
CASSQVTSNQPQHF
TGCGCCAGCAGCCAAGTTACTAGCAATCAGCCCCAGCATTTT
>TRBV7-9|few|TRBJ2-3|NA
CASSPFVTQYF
TGTGCCAGCAGCCCGTTTGTTACGCAGTATTTT
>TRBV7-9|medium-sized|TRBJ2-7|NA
CASSPYGSYEQYF
TGTGCCAGCAGCCCCTACGGCTCCTACGAGCAGTACTTC